This is a list of T cell receptor beta chains from one sample in a study of T cell responses to AZD1222 COVID-19 vaccine. Sequencing was performed with immunoSEQ multiplex PCR; in TCRdb, only in-frame clones are kept and a portion is missing. The data hold around 170,000 clones, with about nine tenths observed a single time. This specimen consisted of peripheral blood, obtained on day 0 of AZD1222 vaccination. The receptors here all came from an adult in good health. Both conserved end residues are part of each CDR3. The order of the fields is CDR3 length, D gene, J gene, V gene, clone size, CDR3 protein, CDR3 DNA. D genes are given only for firm matches. Clone size, where shown, is once, few, many, or a class for clones that have expanded.

>13|NA|TRBJ1-3|TRBV14|NA
CASSFASGNTIYF
TGTGCCAGCAGCTTTGCCTCTGGAAACACCATATATTTT
>14|NA|TRBJ2-2|TRBV24-1|NA
CATSDLPRVGELFF
TGTGCCACCAGTGATCTACCCAGGGTTGGGGAGCTGTTTTTT
>18|NA|TRBJ2-1|TRBV25-1|NA
CASSDKLSGSLSYNEQFF
TGTGCCAGCAGTGACAAACTAAGCGGTTCCCTCTCCTACAATGAGCAGTTCTTC
>14|NA|TRBJ1-4|TRBV19|NA
CASSIVGTVGKLFF
TGTGCCAGTAGTATAGTGGGGACGGTGGGAAAACTGTTTTTT
>14|TRBD1|TRBJ1-1|TRBV2|NA
CARRQGSHTEEAFF
TGTGCCAGAAGACAGGGCAGCCACACTGAGGAAGCTTTCTTT
>15|NA|TRBJ1-1|TRBV19|NA
CASRGVGFLNTEAFF
TGTGCCAGCCGGGGGGTTGGATTCCTGAACACTGAAGCTTTCTTT
>13|NA|TRBJ2-7|TRBV7-8|NA
CASSLAQNYEQYF
TGTGCCAGCAGCTTAGCCCAGAATTACGAGCAGTACTTC
>15|TRBD1|TRBJ2-7|TRBV5-3|few
CARSLYRGPSYEQYF
TGTGCCAGAAGCTTGTACAGGGGGCCGTCCTACGAGCAGTACTTC
>15|TRBD1|TRBJ2-7|TRBV4-1|NA
CASSEPGQISYEQYF
TGCGCCAGCAGCGAGCCGGGACAGATCTCCTACGAGCAGTACTTC
>15|NA|TRBJ2-1|TRBV9|NA
CASSVVGVVRNEQFF
TGTGCCAGCAGCGTAGTTGGGGTCGTGAGGAATGAGCAGTTCTTC
>15|TRBD1|TRBJ2-6|TRBV19|NA
CASSAQGAGANVLTF
TGTGCCAGTAGTGCCCAGGGGGCTGGGGCCAACGTCCTGACTTTC
>17|NA|TRBJ1-5|TRBV28|once
CASSSLQGSGKYQPQHF
TGTGCCAGCAGTTCCTTACAGGGATCGGGGAAATATCAGCCCCAGCATTTT
>11|NA|TRBJ2-7|TRBV14|NA
CASSQVYEQYF
TGTGCCAGCAGCCAAGTCTACGAGCAGTACTTC
>17|TRBD2|TRBJ2-1|TRBV2|NA
CASSDPASGGLYNEQFF
TGTGCCAGCAGTGATCCCGCTAGCGGGGGTCTATACAATGAGCAGTTCTTC
>12|TRBD1|TRBJ2-3|TRBV7-3|NA
CASSGQGNTQYF
TGTGCCAGCAGTGGACAGGGGAATACGCAGTATTTT
>13|NA|TRBJ2-5|TRBV19|NA
CASSAGTRETQYF
TGTGCCAGTAGCGCCGGGACACGAGAGACCCAGTACTTC
>14|TRBD1|TRBJ2-2|TRBV12-5|NA
CASGLRDSTGELFF
TGTGCTAGTGGTCTCCGGGACAGCACCGGGGAGCTGTTTTTT